This T cell receptor (beta chain) was captured in a study of blood T cell repertoires in COVID-19. Germline assignment: CDR1 SQVTM and CDR2 ANQGSEA. This CDR3 spans 13 amino acids. V was trimmed by 7 bases and J by 2 bases, leaving 11 bases between them. Participants' reported clinical history set cohort assignment. The table came from immunoSEQ multiplex PCR; TCRdb's copy has only in-frame clones and leaves some out. The sample has 350,000 to 450,000 clones, around nine tenths seen once. The chain carries TRBV29-1 and TRBJ2-2; TRBD1 might be the D (6 bases). Input material: PBMCs or T cells enriched from blood (not recorded which). This TCR derives from a woman between 18 and 29 years old who had been exposed to COVID-19. As DNA, the CDR3 is TGCAGCGGCGGACAGCTTAACACCGGGGAGCTGTTTTTT. Translation gives CSGGQLNTGELFF.